Listed here are 5 T cell receptor beta chains from one sample, sequenced in a study of T cell responses to AZD1222 COVID-19 vaccine. Sequenced by immunoSEQ multiplex PCR; TCRdb stores in-frame clones only, minus some. The sample yields about 120,000 clones, approximately 85% seen once. Sequencing used peripheral blood, obtained on day 0 of AZD1222 vaccination. The receptors originated from an adult in good health.

The V call is TRBV18, the J call TRBJ2-1; 7 bases map to TRBD2. Trimming removed 0 bases from V and 1 base from J; junction bases left unmatched: 3. Germline V lookup: CDR1 KGHSH, CDR2 LQKENI. The CDR3 totals 16 residues. For the CDR3, the DNA is TGTGCCAGCTCACCACCGACTAGCTTTTCCTACAATGAGCAGTTCTTC. Its translation is CASSPPTSFSYNEQFF.

The rearrangement uses TRBV7-9 and TRBJ2-2; 8 nucleotides align to TRBD2. Germline CDR1 reads SEHNR; CDR2 reads FQNEAQ (reference sequence). There are 12 residues in the CDR3. The V segment lost 5 bases and the J segment 13 bases; nucleotides outside the gene matches: 6. The CDR3 DNA is TGTGCCAGCAGCCGACGGGAGGGTGGGCTGTTTTTT. Amino acids: CASSRREGGLFF.

The chain carries TRBV30 and TRBJ2-1; 11 positions match TRBD2. V shed 4 bases and J 6 bases; nucleotides not matched to a gene: 8. Germline CDR1 and CDR2: GTSNPN and SVGIG (reference sequence). This CDR3 has 15 amino acids. CDR3 region: CAWTLGLADRNEQFF. The CDR3 DNA reads as TGTGCCTGGACCTTGGGACTAGCGGACCGCAATGAGCAGTTCTTC.

A note on this clone: Within the sample, other DNA sequences also encode this same CDR3. The CDR3 sequence is CASSYSGGSYEQYF. The DNA of the CDR3 is TGTGCCAGCAGTTACTCCGGCGGTTCCTACGAGCAGTACTTC. V gene TRBV6-5 combines with J gene TRBJ2-7, with no clear D. Trimming took off 0 bases at V and 1 base at J, with 7 bases between the two ends. The CDR3 spans 14 residues. Germline CDR1 reads MNHEY; CDR2 reads SVGAGI.

This clone was seen a handful of times. This sequence joins TRBV18 and TRBJ1-5, with TRBD1 as a possible D gene (5 bases). There are 14 residues in the CDR3. V was trimmed by 3 bases and J by 1 base, leaving 7 bases between them. CDR1 and CDR2 (germline): KGHSH, LQKENI. The CDR3 loop reads CASSPWDSNQPQHF. Here the CDR3 DNA reads TGTGCCAGCTCACCGTGGGACAGCAATCAGCCCCAGCATTTT.